These T cell receptor beta chains were read from a single sample in a study of blood T cell repertoires in COVID-19. Produced via immunoSEQ multiplex PCR; TCRdb's table is partial and in-frame only. The sample includes roughly 230,000 clones, roughly 84% of them seen just once. Sequencing was carried out using peripheral blood. The receptors were sampled from a woman in her forties or fifties with acute or convalescent COVID-19. Both conserved end residues are part of each CDR3. Each record gives: D gene, clone size, J gene, V gene, CDR3 DNA, CDR3 protein. The D gene is left open where the match is weak. Size values are once, few and many counts, or a class for expanded clones, and some rows have none.

>NA|NA|TRBJ2-7|TRBV6-2/TRBV6-3
TGTGCCAGCAGTCGACAGTCCGAGCAGTACTTC
CASSRQSEQYF
>TRBD1|once|TRBJ2-2|TRBV19
TGTGCCAGTAGTGTGGACAGGGGCCCCGGGGAGCTGTTTTTT
CASSVDRGPGELFF
>NA|few|TRBJ2-5|TRBV11-2
TGTGCCAGCAGCTCTCCGGGACTCCTAGAGACCCAGTACTTC
CASSSPGLLETQYF
>NA|NA|TRBJ2-5|TRBV4-1
TGCGCCAGCAGCCCAGGTCGGCCCGAGACCCAGTACTTC
CASSPGRPETQYF
>NA|NA|TRBJ1-5|TRBV28
TGTGCCAGCAGTTTTCTGGGGGGGGGCCGAAATCAGCCCCAGCATTTT
CASSFLGGGRNQPQHF
>TRBD1|NA|TRBJ2-1|TRBV9
TGTGCCAGCAGCGGCTACAGGGGGACCTCCTACAATGAGCAGTTCTTC
CASSGYRGTSYNEQFF
>TRBD2|once|TRBJ2-3|TRBV5-1
TGCGCCAGCAGCGCCGGACTAGCGGGAGGGTTTGATACGCAGTATTTT
CASSAGLAGGFDTQYF
>NA|NA|TRBJ2-1|TRBV5-4
TGTGCCAGCAGCCCTAAAGAGGGCGTCCGTCAGGGGAATGAGCAGTTCTTC
CASSPKEGVRQGNEQFF
>NA|NA|TRBJ1-5|TRBV4-1
TGCGCCAGCAGCGGAGTCCTAACCGGGAAAGAACAGCCCCAGCATTTT
CASSGVLTGKEQPQHF
>TRBD1|NA|TRBJ2-3|TRBV11-2
TGTGCCAGCAGCGCCAGACAGGGTTTCTCCACAGATACGCAGTATTTT
CASSARQGFSTDTQYF
>TRBD1|NA|TRBJ2-1|TRBV2
TGTGCCAGCAGTGAGCCAGACAGGGCAAGGGAGCAGTTCTTC
CASSEPDRAREQFF
>NA|NA|TRBJ1-4|TRBV28
TGTGCCAGCACCACTTCCAGCGGACCCAATGAAAAACTGTTTTTT
CASTTSSGPNEKLFF
>TRBD2|NA|TRBJ2-7|TRBV27
TGTGCCAGCACCATTAGCGGGAAATTCTACGAGCAGTGCTTC
CASTISGKFYEQCF
>NA|NA|TRBJ1-4|TRBV6-2/TRBV6-3
TGTGCCAGCAGTAGCGGAGCAGGGGTATCTAATGAAAAACTGTTTTTT
CASSSGAGVSNEKLFF
>TRBD2|NA|TRBJ2-1|TRBV11-2
TGTGCCAGCAGTAGATTTGGGGGGGACCACAATGAGCAGTTCTTC
CASSRFGGDHNEQFF
>NA|large|TRBJ2-1|TRBV27
TGTGCCAGCAGTTTATCGTCAGGGGTGGATGAGCAGTTCTTC
CASSLSSGVDEQFF
>NA|NA|TRBJ1-2|TRBV7-2
TGTGCCAGCAGCTCAGGAGGACAGTGGAATGGCTACACCTTC
CASSSGGQWNGYTF
>TRBD1|NA|TRBJ1-2|TRBV7-8
TGTGCCAGCAGTCATCAACAGCGACAGGGCGCTAACTATGGCTACACCTTC
CASSHQQRQGANYGYTF
>NA|NA|TRBJ2-5|TRBV3-1/TRBV3-2
TGTGCCAGCAGCCAAGTTATGGAGACCCAGTACTTC
CASSQVMETQYF
>TRBD2|NA|TRBJ2-5|TRBV10-3
TGTGCCATCAGTGGGGGTGCGGGAGGAGAGACCCAGTACTTC
CAISGGAGGETQYF
>NA|NA|TRBJ2-1|TRBV5-1
TGCGCCAGCAGCAGGCCCGGGACACTATACAATGAGCAGTTCTTC
CASSRPGTLYNEQFF
>TRBD2|NA|TRBJ2-7|TRBV28
TGTGCCAGCAGTCCGACTAGCGGGAGGGCCTTGTACGAGCAGTACTTC
CASSPTSGRALYEQYF
>TRBD1|NA|TRBJ1-3|TRBV30
TGTGCCTGGAGTACCGGGACAGGGGAAAACACCATATATTTT
CAWSTGTGENTIYF
>NA|NA|TRBJ2-5|TRBV5-4
TGTGCCAGCAGCGACAGAGGCAGCACTCAAGAGACCCAGTACTTC
CASSDRGSTQETQYF
>NA|NA|TRBJ2-7|TRBV12-3/TRBV12-4
TGTGCCAGCAGGAAGGAGGTAGCGGAGCAGTACTTC
CASRKEVAEQYF
>TRBD1|NA|TRBJ2-7|TRBV28
TGTGCCAGCCCACCCGGGACAGGGGGCAATTACGAGCAGTACTTC
CASPPGTGGNYEQYF
>NA|NA|TRBJ1-6|TRBV6-6
TGTGCCAGCAGTTACGATGCGGGATATAATTCACCCCTCCACTTT
CASSYDAGYNSPLHF
>NA|few|TRBJ1-3|TRBV19
TGTGCCAGCCGCGGAGACAGCTCTGGAAACACCATATATTTT
CASRGDSSGNTIYF
>NA|NA|TRBJ1-4|TRBV6-1
TGTGCCAGCAGTGCTCAGACAGGTCCGGGAGGGGAAAAACTGTTTTTT
CASSAQTGPGGEKLFF
>NA|NA|TRBJ2-2|TRBV11-2
TGTGCCAGCAGCTTGGGGACTCCTTACACCGGGGAGCTGTTTTTT
CASSLGTPYTGELFF
>TRBD1|NA|TRBJ1-5|TRBV5-5
TGTGCCAGCAGCCGGGACAGGGGGAATCAGCCCCAGCATTTT
CASSRDRGNQPQHF
>NA|NA|TRBJ2-1|TRBV12-3/TRBV12-4
TGTGCCAGCAGCAACAATGAGCAGTTCTTC
CASSNNEQFF
>NA|NA|TRBJ1-5|TRBV2
TGTGCCAGCAGGCCCGACGGGGGGTATTCGAGGAGCAATCAGCCCCAGCATTTT
CASRPDGGYSRSNQPQHF
>NA|NA|TRBJ2-3|TRBV19
TGTGCCAGTAGTATAAGCGACGCTATGCCCCCTTTTTTT
CASSISDAMPPFF
>NA|NA|TRBJ1-5|TRBV12-3/TRBV12-4
TGTGCCAGCAGTATATCCCTCGGTCAGCCCCAGCATTTT
CASSISLGQPQHF
>NA|few|TRBJ2-2|TRBV5-6
TGTGCCAGCAGCTTGTTTATCTCCGGGGAGCTGTTTTTT
CASSLFISGELFF
>TRBD2|NA|TRBJ2-5|TRBV6-1
TGTGCCAGCAGTGAAGCGGGGGGGTTCAAGAAGACCCAGTACTTC
CASSEAGGFKKTQYF
>NA|NA|TRBJ1-5|TRBV2
TGTGCCAGCAGGCAGAGGAACGGAGCCGACGGGGCCCAGCATTTT
CASRQRNGADGAQHF
>NA|NA|TRBJ2-7|TRBV2
TGTGCCAGCAGTGAAGAGGGGGATAGCTACGAGCAGTACTTC
CASSEEGDSYEQYF
>NA|NA|TRBJ2-1|TRBV29-1
TGCAGCGTCAGGGGCGGAGTAAACAATGAGCAGTTCTTC
CSVRGGVNNEQFF
>TRBD2|once|TRBJ2-3|TRBV9
TGTGCCAGCAGCGTAGGACGGCTAGCGGGAAAGTCCACAGATACGCAGTATTTT
CASSVGRLAGKSTDTQYF
>TRBD1|NA|TRBJ2-3|TRBV11-2
TGTGCCAGCAGCTTTCGGCAGGGGGGCACAGATACGCAGTATTTT
CASSFRQGGTDTQYF
>NA|NA|TRBJ2-1|TRBV5-1
TGCGCCAGCAGCTTGGGCGGTAGCTCCTACAATGAGCAGTTCTTC
CASSLGGSSYNEQFF
>TRBD2|once|TRBJ2-1|TRBV14
TGTGCCAGCAGCCAAGCGGGGGGACTAAATGAGCAGTTCTTC
CASSQAGGLNEQFF